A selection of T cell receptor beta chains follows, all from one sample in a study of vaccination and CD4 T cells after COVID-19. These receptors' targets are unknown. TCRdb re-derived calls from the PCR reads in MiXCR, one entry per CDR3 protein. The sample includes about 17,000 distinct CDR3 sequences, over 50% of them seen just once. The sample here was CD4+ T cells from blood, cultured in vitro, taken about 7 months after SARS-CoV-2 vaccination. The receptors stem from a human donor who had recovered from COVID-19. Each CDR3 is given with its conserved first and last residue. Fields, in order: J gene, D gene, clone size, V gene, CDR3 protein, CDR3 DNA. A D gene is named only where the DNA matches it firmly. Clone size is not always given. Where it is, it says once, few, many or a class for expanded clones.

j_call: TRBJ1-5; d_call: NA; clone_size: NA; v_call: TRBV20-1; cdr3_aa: CSARGQTLNQPQHF; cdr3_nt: TGCAGTGCTAGAGGACAGACACTAAATCAGCCCCAGCATTTT
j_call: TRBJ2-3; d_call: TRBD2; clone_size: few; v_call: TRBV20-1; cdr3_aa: CSARPPWLAEKSTDTQYF; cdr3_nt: TGCAGTGCTAGACCCCCCTGGCTAGCGGAGAAGAGCACAGATACGCAGTATTTT
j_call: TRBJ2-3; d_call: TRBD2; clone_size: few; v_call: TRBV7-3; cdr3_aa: CASSSYGLAGDTQYF; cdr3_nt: TGTGCCAGCAGCTCGTATGGGCTAGCGGGAGATACGCAGTATTTT
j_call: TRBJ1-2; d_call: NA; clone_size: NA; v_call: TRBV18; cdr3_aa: CASSPERGIDYGYTF; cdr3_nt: TGTGCCAGCTCACCAGAGAGGGGGATTGACTATGGCTACACCTTC
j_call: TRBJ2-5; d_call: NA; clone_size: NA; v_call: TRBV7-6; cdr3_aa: CASSLGPGRQETQYF; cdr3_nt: TGTGCCAGCAGCTTAGGCCCGGGACGGCAAGAGACCCAGTACTTC
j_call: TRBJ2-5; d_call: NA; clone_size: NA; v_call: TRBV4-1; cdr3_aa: CASSQTYQETQYF; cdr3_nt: TGCGCCAGCAGCCAAACGTACCAAGAGACCCAGTACTTC
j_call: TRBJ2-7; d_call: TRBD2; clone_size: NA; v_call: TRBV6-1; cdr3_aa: CASRPGLAVYEQYF; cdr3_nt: TGTGCCAGCAGACCGGGACTAGCCGTCTACGAGCAGTACTTC
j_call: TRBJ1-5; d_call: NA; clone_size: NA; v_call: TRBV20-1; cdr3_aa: CSARGRAGSARSNQPQHF; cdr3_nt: TGCAGTGCTAGAGGGAGGGCGGGGAGCGCCCGGAGTAATCAGCCCCAGCATTTT
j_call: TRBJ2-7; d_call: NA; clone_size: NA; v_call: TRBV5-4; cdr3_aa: CASSTGTESSYEQYF; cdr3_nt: TGTGCCAGCAGCACAGGGACGGAGAGCTCCTACGAGCAGTACTTC
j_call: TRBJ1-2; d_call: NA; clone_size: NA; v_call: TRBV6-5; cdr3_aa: CASSYSRGANYGYTF; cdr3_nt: TGTGCCAGCAGTTACTCGAGGGGGGCAAACTATGGCTACACCTTC
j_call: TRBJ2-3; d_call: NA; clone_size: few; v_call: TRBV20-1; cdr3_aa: CSSSRMTATDTDTQYF; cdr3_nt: TGCAGTTCATCAAGAATGACAGCCACGGACACAGATACGCAGTATTTT
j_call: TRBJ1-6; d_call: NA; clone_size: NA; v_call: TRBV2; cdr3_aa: CASSRQLGPKPLHF; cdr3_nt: TGTGCCAGCAGCAGACAGCTCGGGCCCAAACCCCTCCACTTT
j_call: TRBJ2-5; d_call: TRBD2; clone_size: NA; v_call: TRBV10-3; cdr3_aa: CAISGLAGGHQETQYF; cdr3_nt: TGTGCCATCAGTGGACTAGCGGGGGGACACCAAGAGACCCAGTACTTC
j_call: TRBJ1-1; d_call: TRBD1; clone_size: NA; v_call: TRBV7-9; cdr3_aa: CASSLALLRQGPTEAFF; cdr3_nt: TGTGCCAGCAGCTTAGCCCTACTTCGACAGGGCCCCACTGAAGCTTTCTTT
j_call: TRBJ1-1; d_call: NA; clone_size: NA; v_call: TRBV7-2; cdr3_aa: CASSPNTDTEAFF; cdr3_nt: TGTGCCAGCAGCCCGAACACGGACACTGAAGCTTTCTTT
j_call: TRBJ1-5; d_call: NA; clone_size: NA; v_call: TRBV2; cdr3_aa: CASSEYTGRQPQHF; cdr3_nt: TGTGCCAGCAGTGAGTACACAGGGCGTCAGCCCCAGCATTTT
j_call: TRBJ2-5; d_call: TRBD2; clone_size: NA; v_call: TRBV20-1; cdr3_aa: CSTLSLAGGNTQETQYF; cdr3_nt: TGCAGTACCCTGAGTTTAGCGGGGGGGAACACCCAAGAGACCCAGTACTTC
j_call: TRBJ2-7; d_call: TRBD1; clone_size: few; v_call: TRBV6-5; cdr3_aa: CASSYSSQGAGEQYF; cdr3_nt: TGTGCCAGCAGTTACTCGTCTCAGGGGGCGGGTGAGCAGTACTTC
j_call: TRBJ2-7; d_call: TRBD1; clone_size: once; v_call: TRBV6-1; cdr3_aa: CASARDRVAYEQYF; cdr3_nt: TGTGCCAGCGCCCGAGACAGGGTTGCCTACGAGCAGTACTTC
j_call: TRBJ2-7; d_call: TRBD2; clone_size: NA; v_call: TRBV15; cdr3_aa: CATWPGGRANEQYF; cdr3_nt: TGTGCCACCTGGCCGGGCGGGAGGGCCAACGAGCAGTACTTC
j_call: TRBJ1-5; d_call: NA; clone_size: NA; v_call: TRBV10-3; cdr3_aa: CAISPRDNNQPQHF; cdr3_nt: TGTGCCATCAGCCCACGGGACAACAATCAGCCCCAGCATTTT
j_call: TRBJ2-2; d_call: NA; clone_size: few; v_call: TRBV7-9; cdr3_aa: CASSFTGAGELFF; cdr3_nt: TGTGCCAGCAGCTTTACCGGCGCCGGGGAGCTGTTTTTT
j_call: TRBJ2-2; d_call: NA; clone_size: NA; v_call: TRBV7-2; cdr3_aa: CASSLVPRTNTGELFF; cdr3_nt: TGTGCCAGCAGCTTAGTGCCCAGGACGAACACCGGGGAGCTGTTTTTT
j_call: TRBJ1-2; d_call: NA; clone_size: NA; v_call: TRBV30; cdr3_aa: CAWSTPQHGRGYGYTF; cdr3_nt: TGTGCCTGGAGCACCCCCCAACATGGACGGGGCTATGGCTACACCTTC
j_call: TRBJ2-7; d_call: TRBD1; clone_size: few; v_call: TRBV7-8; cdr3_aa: CASSLGTGSFQQYF; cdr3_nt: TGTGCCAGCAGCTTAGGGACAGGCAGTTTCCAGCAGTACTTC
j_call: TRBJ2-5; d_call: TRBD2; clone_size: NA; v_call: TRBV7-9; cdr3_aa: CASSSSTSGGARAQYF; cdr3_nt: TGTGCCAGCAGCTCCTCCACTAGCGGGGGGGCTAGGGCCCAGTACTTC
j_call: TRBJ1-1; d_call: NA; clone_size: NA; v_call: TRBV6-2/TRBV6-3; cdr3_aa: CASKRQSNTEAFF; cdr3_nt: TGTGCCAGCAAACGACAGTCTAACACTGAAGCTTTCTTT
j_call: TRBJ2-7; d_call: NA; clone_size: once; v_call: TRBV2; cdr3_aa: CASSRVSEQYF; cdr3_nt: TGTGCCAGCAGCCGGGTCTCCGAGCAGTACTTC
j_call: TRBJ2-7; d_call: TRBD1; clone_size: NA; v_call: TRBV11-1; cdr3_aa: CASSSNPGQNRLSYEQYF; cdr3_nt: TGTGCCAGCAGCTCCAACCCGGGACAGAACCGGCTCTCCTACGAGCAGTACTTC
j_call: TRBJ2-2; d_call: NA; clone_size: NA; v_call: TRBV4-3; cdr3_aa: CASSQVFIQGGHSGELFF; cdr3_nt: TGCGCCAGCAGCCAAGTCTTCATCCAGGGGGGACACTCCGGGGAGCTGTTTTTT
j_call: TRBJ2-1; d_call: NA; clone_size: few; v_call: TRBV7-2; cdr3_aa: CASSLTRSYNEQFF; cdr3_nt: TGTGCCAGCAGCTTAACTCGCTCCTACAATGAGCAGTTCTTC
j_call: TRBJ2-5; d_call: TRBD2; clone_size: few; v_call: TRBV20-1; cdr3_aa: CSARSRGDQETQYF; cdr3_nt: TGCAGTGCTAGAAGTCGGGGGGACCAAGAGACCCAGTACTTC
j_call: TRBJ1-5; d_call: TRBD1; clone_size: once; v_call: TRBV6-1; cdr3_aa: CASSLTGSSNQPQHF; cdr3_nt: TGTGCCAGCAGCCTGACAGGGAGTAGCAATCAGCCCCAGCATTTT
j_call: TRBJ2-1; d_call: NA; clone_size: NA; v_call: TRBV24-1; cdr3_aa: CATSVGSSNEQFF; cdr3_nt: TGTGCCACCAGTGTCGGAAGCTCTAATGAGCAGTTCTTC
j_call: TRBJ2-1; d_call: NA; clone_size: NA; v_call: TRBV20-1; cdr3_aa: CSGLPSNGANEQFF; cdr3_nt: TGCAGTGGACTTCCCTCAAACGGAGCTAATGAGCAGTTCTTC
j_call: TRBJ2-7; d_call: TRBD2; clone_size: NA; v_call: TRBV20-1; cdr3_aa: CSARGGSGITEQYF; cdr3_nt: TGCAGTGCTAGAGGAGGGAGCGGGATAACCGAGCAGTACTTC
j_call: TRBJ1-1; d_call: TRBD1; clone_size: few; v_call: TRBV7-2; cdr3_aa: CASSVRTGEGTEAFF; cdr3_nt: TGTGCCAGCAGCGTCCGGACAGGGGAGGGTACTGAAGCTTTCTTT
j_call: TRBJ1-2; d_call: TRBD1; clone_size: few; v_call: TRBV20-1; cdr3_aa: CSATLGTGNYGYTF; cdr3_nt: TGCAGTGCTACCCTCGGGACAGGGAACTATGGCTACACCTTC
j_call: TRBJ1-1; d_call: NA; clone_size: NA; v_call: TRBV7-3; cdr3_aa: CASSYQGAGSTEAFF; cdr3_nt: TGTGCCAGCAGCTATCAGGGTGCAGGTAGCACTGAAGCTTTCTTT
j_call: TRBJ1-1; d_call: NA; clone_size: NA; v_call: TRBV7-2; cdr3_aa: CASSLRRGLEAFF; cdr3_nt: TGTGCCAGCAGCCTCAGACGGGGGCTCGAAGCTTTCTTT
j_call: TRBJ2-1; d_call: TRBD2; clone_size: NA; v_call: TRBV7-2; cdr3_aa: CASSLGLGTSGFLYNEQFF; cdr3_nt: TGTGCCAGCAGCTTAGGACTAGGCACTAGCGGTTTCCTTTACAATGAGCAGTTCTTC
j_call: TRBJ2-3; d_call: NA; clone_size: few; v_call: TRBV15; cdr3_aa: CATSGGLSTDTQYF; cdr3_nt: TGTGCCACCAGCGGGGGACTGAGCACAGATACGCAGTATTTT
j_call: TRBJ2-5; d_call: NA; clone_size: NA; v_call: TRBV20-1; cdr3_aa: CSVPESGSETQYF; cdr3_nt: TGCAGTGTTCCTGAGTCAGGATCCGAGACCCAGTACTTC
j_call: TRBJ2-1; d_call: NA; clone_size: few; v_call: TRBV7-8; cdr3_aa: CASSLYGPYNEQFF; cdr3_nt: TGTGCCAGCAGCTTATACGGGCCCTACAATGAGCAGTTCTTC
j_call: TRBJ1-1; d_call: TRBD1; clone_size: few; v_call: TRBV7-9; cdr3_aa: CASSPLISGGNTEAFF; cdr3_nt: TGTGCCAGCAGCCCCTTGATTTCAGGGGGGAACACTGAAGCTTTCTTT
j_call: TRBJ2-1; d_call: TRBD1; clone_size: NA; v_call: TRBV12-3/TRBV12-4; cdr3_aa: CASSLAGQGDEQFF; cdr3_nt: TGTGCCAGCAGTTTAGCGGGGCAGGGGGATGAGCAGTTCTTC
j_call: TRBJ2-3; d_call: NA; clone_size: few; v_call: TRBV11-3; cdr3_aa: CASSLSTDTQYF; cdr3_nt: TGTGCCAGCAGCTTGAGCACAGATACGCAGTATTTT
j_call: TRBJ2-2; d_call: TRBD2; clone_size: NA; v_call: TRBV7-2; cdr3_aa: CASSPDPGGTGELFF; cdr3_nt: TGTGCCAGCAGCCCAGATCCGGGGGGCACCGGGGAGCTGTTTTTT